The 7 T cell receptor beta chains below were found in one sample sequenced in a study of OX40 agonist ivuxolimab in advanced cancers. Using immunoSEQ multiplex PCR, the repertoire was profiled, and TCRdb retains in-frame clones only, with some absent. The sample shows 70,000 to 95,000 clones, about 91% of them seen only once. Source: CD4+ or CD8+ T cells sorted from blood, taken in a trial of the OX40 agonist ivuxolimab. These receptors were collected from an adult with an advanced solid tumor such as melanoma, head and neck, liver or kidney cancer.

This clone was counted only a few times. The chain carries TRBV16 and TRBJ1-1, with D hard to call. The germline V gene encodes CDR1 KGHSY and CDR2 FQNENV. There are 14 residues in the CDR3. V was clipped by 2 bases and J by 0 bases, with 7 bases between them. CDR3 region: CASSQIPMNTEAFF. The CDR3 DNA reads TGTGCCAGCAGCCAAATCCCTATGAACACTGAAGCTTTCTTT.

The chain uses TRBV19 and TRBJ2-7, with TRBD2 matching 11 bases. CDR3 length: 14 amino acids. Germline assignment: CDR1 LNHDA and CDR2 SQIVND (reference sequence). V was pared by 6 bases and J by 2 bases, with 3 bases of the junction left unmatched. CDR3 nucleotide sequence: TGTGCCAGTAGCCAGACTAGCGGGACCTACGAGCAGTACTTC. This sequence encodes CASSQTSGTYEQYF. Supplemented by reference TRBV19 and TRBJ2-7, the full variable domain reads DGGITQSPKYLFRKEGQNVTLSCEQNLNHDAMYWYRQDPGQGLRLIYYSQIVNDFQKGDIAEGYSVSREKKESFPLTVTSAQKNPTAFYLCASSQTSGTYEQYFGPGTRLTVT.

This sequence joins TRBV6-6 and TRBJ1-1, with a tentative D call TRBD1 (5 bases). Germline loops: CDR1 MNHNY, CDR2 SVGAGI (reference sequence). The CDR3 loop spans 13 amino acids. Trimming took off 6 bases at V and 4 bases at J, with 12 bases between the two ends. This CDR3 reads CASSPGGFTEAFF. The CDR3 DNA reads TGTGCCAGCAGCCCCGGGGGGTTCACTGAAGCTTTCTTT.

The V and J genes are TRBV5-1 and TRBJ1-1; a weak D match, TRBD1 (5 bases). This CDR3 is 13 amino acids long. V was clipped by 6 bases and J by 1 base, with 10 bases between them. Germline loops: CDR1 SGHRS, CDR2 YFSETQ. The CDR3 here is CASTLTGNTEAFF. CDR3 DNA sequence: TGCGCCAGCACTCTCACAGGGAACACTGAAGCTTTCTTT. The full variable domain, rest sourced from reference TRBV5-1 and TRBJ1-1, is KAGVTQTPRYLIKTRGQQVTLSCSPISGHRSVSWYQQTPGQGLQFLFEYFSETQRNKGNFPGRFSGRQFSNSRSEMNVSTLELGDSALYLCASTLTGNTEAFFGQGTRLTVV.

The chain joins TRBV27 to TRBJ2-7; D uncertain. Germline CDR1 and CDR2: MNHEY and SMNVEV (reference sequence). The CDR3 is 13 residues long. Trimming took off 7 bases at V and 6 bases at J, with 16 bases between the two ends. CDR3 sequence: CASTLKLGFEQYF. The CDR3 DNA reads as TGTGCCAGCACCCTCAAGTTGGGGTTCGAGCAGTACTTC.

The chain employs TRBV27 and TRBJ2-1, with TRBD2 matching 12 bases. Germline CDR1 MNHEY, CDR2 SMNVEV (reference sequence). With V trimmed by 2 bases and J by 1 base, 6 bases remained unmatched. The CDR3 sequence is 18 residues long. CDR3 sequence reads: CASSLAASGRGSYNEQFF. The CDR3 DNA sequence: TGTGCCAGCAGTTTAGCGGCTAGCGGGAGGGGGTCCTACAATGAGCAGTTCTTC.

The rearrangement uses TRBV18 and TRBJ2-7, with 11 bases lining up with TRBD2. The CDR3 loop spans 14 amino acids. Germline V gives CDR1 KGHSH, CDR2 LQKENI. Trimming removed 2 bases from V and 3 bases from J; junction bases left unmatched: 0. Here the CDR3 DNA reads TGTGCCAGCTCACCAACTAGCGGGAGCTACGAGCAGTACTTC. This codes for CASSPTSGSYEQYF. The full variable domain, rest sourced from reference TRBV18 and TRBJ2-7, is NAGVMQNPRHLVRRRGQEARLRCSPMKGHSHVYWYRQLPEEGLKFMVYLQKENIIDESGMPKERFSAEFPKEGPSILRIQQVVRGDSAAYFCASSPTSGSYEQYFGPGTRLTVT.